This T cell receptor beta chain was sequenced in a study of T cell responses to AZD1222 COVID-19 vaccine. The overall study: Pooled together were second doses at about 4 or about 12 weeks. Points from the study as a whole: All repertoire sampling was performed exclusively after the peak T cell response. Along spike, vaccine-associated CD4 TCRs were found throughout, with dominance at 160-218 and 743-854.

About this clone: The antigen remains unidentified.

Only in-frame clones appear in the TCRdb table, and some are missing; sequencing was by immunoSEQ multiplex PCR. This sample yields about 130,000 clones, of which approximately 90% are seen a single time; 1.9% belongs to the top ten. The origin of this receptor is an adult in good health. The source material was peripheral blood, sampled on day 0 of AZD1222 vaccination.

This CDR3 reads CASATGYEKLFF. The CDR3 DNA follows: TGTGCCAGCGCAACAGGGTATGAAAAACTGTTTTTT. V gene TRBV6-5 combines with J gene TRBJ1-4, with a possible D match to TRBD1 (6 bases). The CDR3 contains 12 residues. The V end was cut by 8 bases, the J end by 6 bases, with 10 bases between. Germline CDR1 is MNHEY and CDR2 is SVGAGI.